This T cell receptor beta chain came from a study of T cells after yellow fever vaccination (dated by TCRdb to between 2018 and 2021). About the full investigation: Libraries from fractions with low cell numbers were prepared with the SMART-Seq v4 Ultra Low Input RNA kit. To track T-cell clones before and after primary and booster YFV17D yellow fever vaccination, bulk TCR alpha and beta repertoires were sequenced longitudinally. Two healthy male donors made up the cohort, one aged 18 to 29 years and the other aged 30 to 40 years. Bulk PBMC replicates and cell subsets were isolated from blood drawn at multiple timepoints before and after both primary and secondary immunization. Findings and caveats that apply to the study as a whole: Compared with the primary T-cell response, the secondary T-cell response was faster but weaker, reaching its peak on day 5 rather than on day 15. A small fraction of clonotypes appeared in both the CD4 and CD8 compartments, likely as a result of convergent recombination. After the booster, most of the clones that had expanded following primary vaccination were detected again (approximately 95% of CD4 and 88% of CD8), which suggests that memory was broadly maintained. Because the study included only a couple of donors, the extent to which the findings can be generalized is limited. Because abundant contaminating clonotypes from the bulk population could be contained in FACS-sorted repertoires, computational filtering was required.

This sample was sequenced with an Illumina NovaSeq 6000. TCR cDNA was synthesized by 5'RACE template switching, which introduced a universal primer site and unique molecular identifiers. cDNA synthesis was primed from both the TCR alpha and TCR beta constant segments. Libraries were amplified in two PCR steps, with sample barcodes and sequencing adapters added in the second step. Sequencing of libraries was done on Illumina HiSeq 2500 (2x100 bp) or NovaSeq (2x150 bp). In the original analysis: Reads were demultiplexed and collapsed into UMI consensus sequences with MIGEC, and V(D)J alignment was performed with MiXCR. Using edgeR on replicate PBMC samples, clonotypes were called vaccine-responding if FDR was below 0.01 and the log2 fold change was above 5 up to day 15. Each bulk clonotype received a CD4 or CD8 identity based on whether the sequenced CD4 or CD8 repertoire contained that clonotype at higher abundance. TCRdb handled the public reads itself, with Q25 trimming in fastp and clone calling in MiXCR, and kept productive beta chains. Duplicate CDR3 protein sequences are folded into a single record with the most common DNA and genes. Clone size and V and J calls follow TCRdb, not the original study. The sample table shows under 400,000 distinct CDR3 sequences, and under 15% are seen once. The top ten hold more than 3% of the sample.

CDR1 and CDR2 (LNHDA, SQIVND) derive from the germline V gene (reference sequence). Spanning cysteine to phenylalanine, the CDR3 consists of 13 amino acids. The sequence is cut down to CDR3 DNA, 39 bases in frame from base 1. The treatment or condition tag for this specimen amounts to: live attenuated yellow fever vaccine strain. A standard Ficoll-Paque protocol was used to isolate PBMCs from peripheral blood. CD4 and CD8 T-cell fractions were isolated with Dynabeads CD4 and CD8 positive selection kits. RNA was extracted with TriZol from bulk PBMCs, CD4 and CD8 fractions, and dextramer-positive and dextramer-negative fractions. This clonotype was seen many times. The antigen it recognizes is unknown. The junction differs from germline at one of its ends, possibly a read error.

The chain links TRBV19 with TRBJ1-5, with a tentative D gene TRBD1 over 6 matching bases. The TCR sequence derives from a man aged 18-30 years who received the YFV17D yellow fever vaccine. The sequencing used CD4+ T cells sorted from PBMCs, collected 15 days after the yellow fever booster vaccination. The CDR3 protein is CASSTTRTDPPHF. The nucleotides are TGTGCCAGTAGTACGACCCGGACAGATCCCCCGCATTTT.